The following is a T cell receptor (beta chain) sequence with its context. As yet, its antigen is unknown. One end of the junction does not line up with germline, which may come from a read error. This record comes from a study of blood T cells in healthy people across ages. Findings and caveats of the study: It was held that the diversity estimates obtained from one million T cells were underestimates.

The CDR3 runs 15 residues. Germline values: CDR1 SGHRS, CDR2 YFSETQ. Next came a second PCR, run for about 6 to 12 cycles, which used a sample-barcoded 5' primer along with a J-beta primer mix. Using its own MiXCR run on the 5' RACE reads, TCRdb lists one record per CDR3 protein. Of some 1.8 million distinct CDR3 sequences listed, roughly 43% were seen once; the top ten hold 23%. This chain uses TRBV5-1 with TRBJ2-3; 10 positions agree with TRBD1. This TCR was sampled from a human donor in good health. Sequencing used blood. The DNA of the CDR3 is TGCGCCGGCAGCTCGGGACAGGGGATTGGCGATACGCAGTATTTT. This translates into CAGSSGQGIGDTQYF. The full variable domain, in which reference TRBV5-1 and TRBJ2-3 provide the parts outside the CDR3, is KAGVTQTPRYLIKTRGQQVTLSCSPISGHRSVSWYQQTPGQGLQFLFEYFSETQRNKGNFPGRFSGRQFSNSRSEMNVSTLELGDSALYLCAGSSGQGIGDTQYFGPGTRLTVL.